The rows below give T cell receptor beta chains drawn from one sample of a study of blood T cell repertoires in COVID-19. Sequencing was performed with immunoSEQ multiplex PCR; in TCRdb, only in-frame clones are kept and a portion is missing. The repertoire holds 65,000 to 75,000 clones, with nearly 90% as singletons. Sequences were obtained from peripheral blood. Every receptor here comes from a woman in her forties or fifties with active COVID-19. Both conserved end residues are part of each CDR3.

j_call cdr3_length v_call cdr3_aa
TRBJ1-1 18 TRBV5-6 CASSGVRGQGFSFTEAFF
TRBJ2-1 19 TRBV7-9 CASLSVEGSGVFSYNEQFF
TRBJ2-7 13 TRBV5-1 CASSNTGTAEQYF
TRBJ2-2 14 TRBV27 CASTREANTGELFF
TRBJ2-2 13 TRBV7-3 CASSSQVTGELFF
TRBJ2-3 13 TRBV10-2 CASTALTSDTQYF
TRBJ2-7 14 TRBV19 CASSRDTATYEQYF
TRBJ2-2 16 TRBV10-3 CAISEGQGAVTGELFF
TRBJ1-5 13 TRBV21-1 CASSKDSSQPQHF
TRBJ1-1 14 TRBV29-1 CSVWGHRGNTEAFF
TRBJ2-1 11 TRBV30 CAWQMANEQFF
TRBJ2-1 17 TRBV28 CASSNEIAGVLANEQFF
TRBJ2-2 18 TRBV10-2 CASSDFSPGLTNTGELFF
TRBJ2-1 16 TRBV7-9 CASSLGAGSSYNEQFF
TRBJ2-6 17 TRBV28 CASSYRRLFSGANVLTF
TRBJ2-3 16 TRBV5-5 CASSLLTGDRLDTQYF
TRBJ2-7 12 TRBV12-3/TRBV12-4 CASSLFSYEQYF
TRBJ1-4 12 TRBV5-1 CASSCLLEKLFF
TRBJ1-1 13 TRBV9 CASSSGRNTEAFF
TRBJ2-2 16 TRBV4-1 CASSQAAGGDTGELFF
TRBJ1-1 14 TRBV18 CASSPQGRGTEAFF